These 16 T cell receptor beta chains came from one sample sequenced in a study of OX40 agonist ivuxolimab in advanced cancers. Sequencing was performed with immunoSEQ multiplex PCR; in TCRdb, only in-frame clones are kept and a portion is missing. Of 60,000 to 75,000 clones detected, under 95% appear once; the ten largest clones hold about 1%. The sequencing used CD4+ or CD8+ T cells sorted from blood, collected in a trial of the OX40 agonist ivuxolimab. All receptors derive from an adult with an advanced solid tumor such as melanoma, head and neck, liver or kidney cancer.

The chain uses TRBV6-1 and TRBJ2-1; perhaps TRBD2 as D (5 bases). This CDR3 region has 16 residues. Per germline, CDR1 MNHNS and CDR2 SASEGT. Trimming left V 4 bases short and J 4 bases short, with 17 bases between. CDR3 amino acids: CASSVLAQQLYNEQFF. The CDR3 DNA reads TGTGCCAGCAGTGTCCTAGCCCAACAGTTATACAATGAGCAGTTCTTC.

The chain combines TRBV7-9 with TRBJ1-2; D gene unclear. CDR3 length equals 10 residues. Germline CDR1 is SEHNR and CDR2 is FQNEAQ (reference sequence). Trimming pared 1 base from V and 8 bases from J, leaving 2 bases between. The CDR3 bases are TGTGCCAGCAGCTTAGAAGGCTACACCTTC. Translation gives CASSLEGYTF.

This chain connects TRBV7-8 to TRBJ2-5, with TRBD1 matching 9 bases. The J call could be wrong; TRBJ2-7 is a better fit for the DNA end. CDR3 length equals 15 residues. Germline CDR1 is SGHVS and CDR2 is FQNEAQ. The CDR3 sequence: CASSHGQGRIGEQYF. CDR3 DNA: TGTGCCAGCAGCCACGGACAGGGGAGGATAGGCGAGCAGTACTTC.

The chain carries TRBV5-1 and TRBJ2-4, with 12 bases fitting TRBD1. Germline assignment: CDR1 SGHRS and CDR2 YFSETQ. V lost 4 bases, J lost 0 bases, and 8 bases stayed unmatched. CDR3 size: 18 residues. This CDR3 is CASSRDRGPFLAKNIQYF. Here the CDR3 DNA reads TGCGCCAGCAGCAGGGACAGGGGGCCCTTTTTAGCCAAAAACATTCAGTACTTC.

V is TRBV29-1 and J is TRBJ2-5, with D possibly matching TRBD1 (5 bases). The CDR3 length is 12 residues. CDR1 SQVTM and CDR2 ANQGSEA come from the germline V gene. The germline V and J ends were trimmed by 4 bases and 2 bases, with 8 bases remaining between them. The CDR3 DNA follows: TGCAGCGTTGCGCAGGGACAAGAGACCCAGTACTTC. As protein: CSVAQGQETQYF.

This clone was seen once. The V call is TRBV6-1, the J call TRBJ2-3, with 11 nucleotides matching TRBD2. V gave up 3 bases and J gave up 5 bases; unmatched junction bases: 13. CDR3 length: 18 residues. Germline-derived CDR1 and CDR2 are MNHNS and SASEGT. CDR3 sequence reads: CASSDKLPGLAEKDTQYF. CDR3 bases: TGTGCCAGCAGTGACAAACTCCCGGGACTAGCGGAGAAAGATACGCAGTATTTT.

The V and J genes are TRBV19 and TRBJ2-5; possible D gene TRBD2, 5 bases. Trimming cost V 0 bases and J 6 bases, with 14 bases left between them. CDR3 length: 15 amino acids. CDR1 and CDR2 (germline): LNHDA, SQIVND (reference sequence). CDR3: CASSIDGASRKTQYF. The CDR3 DNA reads TGTGCCAGTAGTATAGATGGCGCTAGCCGGAAGACCCAGTACTTC.

This clone occurred a few times. The chain combines TRBV7-9 with TRBJ1-3, with D uncertain. The CDR3 is 13 residues long. The germline V and J ends were trimmed by 3 bases and 3 bases, with 6 bases remaining between them. The germline V gene has CDR1 SEHNR and CDR2 FQNEAQ (reference sequence). In DNA form, the CDR3 reads TGTGCCAGCAGCTTTAATGATGGAAACACCATATATTTT. Residues: CASSFNDGNTIYF.

In its sample, this clone was seen a few times. Within the sample, other DNA sequences also encode this same CDR3. This sequence joins TRBV18 and TRBJ1-3, with D hard to call. Looked up from germline, CDR1 is KGHSH and CDR2 is LQKENI. CDR3 size: 13 residues. The ends were cut back, 3 bases at V and 0 bases at J, with 3 bases in the middle. CDR3 amino acids: CASSPGSGNTIYF. The CDR3 DNA follows: TGTGCCAGCTCACCGGGCTCTGGAAACACCATATATTTT.

The CDR3 loop reads CASSSDTYEKLFF. The CDR3 DNA sequence: TGTGCCAGCAGCTCGGACACCTATGAAAAACTGTTTTTT. The chain joins TRBV7-6 to TRBJ1-4; D may be TRBD1 (5 bases). Deletions cut 4 bases from V and 6 bases from J, with 9 bases between. This CDR3 is 13 amino acids long. CDR1 is SGHVS and CDR2 is FNYEAQ in the germline V gene.

This clone was seen just once. The V call is TRBV10-3, the J call TRBJ2-7; 11 positions match TRBD2. The V gene's germline CDR1 is ENHRY and CDR2 SYGVKD. J was trimmed by 4 bases and V by 8 bases; bases with no gene match: 10. The length of the CDR3 is 15 residues. The CDR3 protein is CAISGLAGGLYEQYF. In nucleotides, the CDR3 is TGTGCCATCTCTGGGTTAGCGGGGGGGCTTTACGAGCAGTACTTC.

The chain has TRBV6-5 and TRBJ2-7; TRBD1 agrees at 7 bases. After removal of 5 bases from V and 1 base from J, the junction contained 8 bases not matched to a gene. CDR3 length: 15 amino acids. From germline, CDR1 is MNHEY and CDR2 SVGAGI. In DNA, the CDR3 is TGTGCCAGCAGTGTTTGGGGACAGAGTTCCTACGAGCAGTACTTC. The encoded protein is CASSVWGQSSYEQYF.

This chain uses TRBV10-3 with TRBJ2-3, with D tentatively TRBD2 (5 bases). The CDR3 sequence is 13 residues long. V shed 11 bases and J shed 1 base, with 13 bases lying between them. CDR1 and CDR2 from the germline V gene are ENHRY and SYGVKD. CDR3 loop: CAATSGGTDTQYF. CDR3 bases: TGTGCCGCCACATCCGGGGGCACAGATACGCAGTATTTT.

This chain connects TRBV11-3 to TRBJ2-1; 7 bases map to TRBD1. This CDR3 spans 15 amino acids. V shed 4 bases, J shed 2 bases, and the junction held 5 bases outside the gene matches. Germline loops: CDR1 SGHNT, CDR2 YENEEA. CDR3 DNA sequence: TGTGCCAGCAGCTCCGACAGGGTAACCTACAATGAGCAGTTCTTC. Protein product: CASSSDRVTYNEQFF.

The V call is TRBV6-4, the J call TRBJ2-3; 8 bases are a match to TRBD1. The V segment lost 4 bases and the J segment 3 bases; nucleotides outside the gene matches: 0. CDR1 and CDR2 (germline): MRHNA, SNTAGT. This CDR3 spans 13 amino acids. The DNA of the CDR3 is TGTGCCAGCAGTGGACAGGGGACAGATACGCAGTATTTT. This gives the protein CASSGQGTDTQYF.

The chain has TRBV7-6 and TRBJ2-5; possibly TRBD2 for D (6 bases). The germline CDR1 and CDR2 sequences are SGHVS and FNYEAQ. CDR3 size: 14 residues. V was cut by 4 bases and J by 5 bases, with 14 bases left in between. The CDR3 sequence is CASSSTTSLETQYF. DNA for the CDR3: TGTGCCAGCAGCTCGACTACTAGCCTTGAGACCCAGTACTTC.